The clone carrying this T cell receptor (beta chain) was detected many times. The antigen is not known. TCRdb passed the PCR reads through MiXCR, listing each CDR3 protein once. The repertoire holds approximately 19,000 distinct CDR3 sequences, with under 60% as singletons. Time point: after preoperative PTX-NDP chemotherapy. These data come from a study of esophageal squamous cell carcinoma under preoperative chemotherapy. Study results and limitations: Abundant clones tended to shrink rather than expand after paclitaxel-nedaplatin. After treatment, tumor-infiltrating lymphocytes seemed to come partly from incoming peripheral T cells, not only local changes.

Germline values: CDR1 WSHSY, CDR2 SAAADI. The CDR3 is 14 amino acids. V trimming: 5 bases; J trimming: 10 bases; junction bases outside the gene matches: 11. This TCR was sampled from a human donor with esophageal squamous cell carcinoma. The donor label of this sample is uncertain. The chain links TRBV10-2 to TRBJ2-1, with TRBD2 identical over 7 bases. The sample here was taken from a patient given preoperative chemotherapy. The CDR3 DNA is TGCGCCAGCAGTACTAGCGCCCACTCCTACGAGCAGTTCTTC. Translated, it gives CASSTSAHSYEQFF.